This is a list of T cell receptor beta chains from one sample in a study of cytomegalovirus exposure and HLA in healthy donors. Assay used: immunoSEQ multiplex PCR; TCRdb lists only in-frame clones, some missing. The profile shows under 200,000 clones, 70% to 80% of them singletons. Material for sequencing was PBMCs. The receptors here all came from a man in his 60s in good health and CMV-seronegative. The CDR3 runs from the conserved cysteine through the conserved F or W. D genes are given only for firm matches. A row's size may be missing; if present it is once, few, many or a size class.

D	size	J	V	DNA	CDR3
-	-	TRBJ1-1	TRBV10-3	TGTGCCATCAGTGCCTCGCAGGTCGTCATGAACACTGAAGCTTTCTTT	CAISASQVVMNTEAFF
TRBD1	-	TRBJ2-7	TRBV7-2	TGTGCCAGCATCTCCAACCGGGACAGCTACGAGCAGTACTTC	CASISNRDSYEQYF
TRBD1	-	TRBJ1-4	TRBV30	TGTGCCTGGAGTAACAGGGGGTCCCCAGAAAAACTGTTTTTT	CAWSNRGSPEKLFF
TRBD1	-	TRBJ2-5	TRBV5-4	TGTGCCAGCAGCTCCAACAGGGGGCCAGAGACCCAGTACTTC	CASSSNRGPETQYF
TRBD1	-	TRBJ1-2	TRBV18	TGTGCCAGCTCACCTATTGACAGGGGGGATGGCTACACCTTC	CASSPIDRGDGYTF
TRBD2	-	TRBJ2-3	TRBV5-1	TGCGCCAGCAGCTCGGGGACTAGCGTAACAGATACGCAGTATTTT	CASSSGTSVTDTQYF
TRBD1	few	TRBJ2-2	TRBV28	TGTGCCAGCACCCTGGACAGGGGGCGTCGTACCGGGGAGCTGTTTTTT	CASTLDRGRRTGELFF
TRBD1	few	TRBJ2-7	TRBV27	TGTGCCAGCAGCCGCACCGGGACAGGGACCTACGAGCAGTACTTC	CASSRTGTGTYEQYF
-	once	TRBJ1-2	TRBV28	TGTGCCAGCACCCCGAGGCTGTCGCAAGGCTACACCTTC	CASTPRLSQGYTF
-	once	TRBJ1-5	TRBV27	TGTGCCATCACACCCCCGCCTACAGGGCCGAGTCAGCCCCAGCATTTT	CAITPPPTGPSQPQHF
-	-	TRBJ1-2	TRBV28	TGTGCCAGCAGTGGCGGAATTACGATGGTCGGCTACACCTTC	CASSGGITMVGYTF
TRBD1	-	TRBJ1-2	TRBV7-2	TGTGCCAGCAGCAGAACCGGGACAGGGGCTACCTTC	CASSRTGTGATF
-	few	TRBJ2-5	TRBV5-4	TGTGCCAGCAGCTTCATCATAGGGGATTACCAAGAGACCCAGTACTTC	CASSFIIGDYQETQYF
-	-	TRBJ2-7	TRBV2	TGTGCCAGCAGTGAAGCAGGCGGGATCGGATCCTACGAGCAGTACTTC	CASSEAGGIGSYEQYF
TRBD1	-	TRBJ1-5	TRBV4-3	TGCGCCAGCAGCCAAGATGAGATGGACAGGGGGCAGGAACAGCCCCAGCATTTT	CASSQDEMDRGQEQPQHF
-	few	TRBJ1-5	TRBV10-3	TGTGCCATCAGTGAGTCCGAGTTAGCCCCCTATAGCAATCAGCCCCAGCATTTT	CAISESELAPYSNQPQHF
TRBD1	few	TRBJ2-1	TRBV9	TGTGCCAGCAGCCCACGACAGGGTCTCTACAATGAGCAGTTCTTC	CASSPRQGLYNEQFF
-	-	TRBJ1-1	TRBV7-7	TGTGCCAGCAGCCCCCTGACTGAAGCTTTCTTT	CASSPLTEAFF
-	-	TRBJ1-4	TRBV9	TGTGCCAGCAGCGTAGGTCGACAGACAACTAATGAAAAACTGTTTTTT	CASSVGRQTTNEKLFF
TRBD1	-	TRBJ1-1	TRBV7-9	TGTTCCAGCAGCTCCGGACAGGGGAACACTGAAGCTTTCTTT	CSSSSGQGNTEAFF
-	-	TRBJ1-5	TRBV7-3	TGTGCCAGCAGCCCAAGTAGAGGTCAGCCCCAGCATTTT	CASSPSRGQPQHF
-	-	TRBJ2-7	TRBV7-2	TGTGCCAGCAGCTTAGGAGTGCGGGAGCAGTACTTC	CASSLGVREQYF
-	few	TRBJ1-5	TRBV28	TGTGCCAGCAGTCTCTGGAGGGCATTCAGCAATCAGCCCCAGCATTTT	CASSLWRAFSNQPQHF
-	-	TRBJ1-2	TRBV19	TGTGCCAGTAGGGAGACAGGCCAATTGGGCTACACCTTC	CASRETGQLGYTF
-	-	TRBJ1-2	TRBV29-1	TGCAGCGTTGAAGGGCCACACGATAACTATGGCTACACCTTC	CSVEGPHDNYGYTF
-	-	TRBJ1-1	TRBV6-5	TGTGCCAGCAGTTTTTATGGGAGCTACACTGAAGCTTTCTTT	CASSFYGSYTEAFF
TRBD1	-	TRBJ2-7	TRBV13	TGTGCCAGCAGCCCCGGGGACAGGGTGTACGAGCAGTACTTC	CASSPGDRVYEQYF
-	-	TRBJ2-5	TRBV6-1	TGTGCCAGCAGTGATGAGGGTGAGACCCAGTACTTC	CASSDEGETQYF
-	-	TRBJ2-7	TRBV21-1	TGTGCCAGCAGCAAAGCAGGAGTACAGGGCCTGGATTACTACGAGCAGTACTTC	CASSKAGVQGLDYYEQYF
TRBD2	few	TRBJ2-7	TRBV15	TGTGCCACCAGCAGAGATCTGGGAGGGCCTTACGAGCAGTACTTC	CATSRDLGGPYEQYF
-	-	TRBJ2-5	TRBV29-1	TGCAGCGTTGAATCGGAGGGCGGGGAGACCCAGTACTTC	CSVESEGGETQYF